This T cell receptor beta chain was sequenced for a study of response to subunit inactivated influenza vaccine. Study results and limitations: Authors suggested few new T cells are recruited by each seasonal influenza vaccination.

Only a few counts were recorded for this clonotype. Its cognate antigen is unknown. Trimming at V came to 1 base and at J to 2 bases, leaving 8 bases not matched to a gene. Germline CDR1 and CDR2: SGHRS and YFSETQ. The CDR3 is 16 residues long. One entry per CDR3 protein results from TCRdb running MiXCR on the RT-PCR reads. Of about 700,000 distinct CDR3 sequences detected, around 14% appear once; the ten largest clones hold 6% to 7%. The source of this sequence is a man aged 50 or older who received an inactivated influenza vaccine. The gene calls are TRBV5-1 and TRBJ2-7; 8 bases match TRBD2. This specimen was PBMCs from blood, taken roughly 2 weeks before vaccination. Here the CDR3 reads CASSLTSSGSAYEQYF. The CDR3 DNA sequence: TGCGCCAGCAGCTTGACCTCTAGCGGGTCCGCCTACGAGCAGTACTTC.